A selection of T cell receptor beta chains follows, all from one sample in a study of human T cells and chemical hapten exposure. TCRdb reprocessed the RACE reads via MiXCR and lists one record per CDR3 protein. The sample gives 80,000 to 95,000 distinct CDR3 sequences, about 10% of which show up once; 4% to 5% is in the top ten. The sequences come from whole blood, collected in connection with sensitization to the hapten diphenylcyclopropenone (DPC). The receptors originated from a woman between 50 and 59 years old with alopecia areata. Some clones in this sample may be carry-over from other donors' samples. Both conserved end residues are part of each CDR3. The D gene is left open where the match is weak. Part of the rows lack a size; the others show once, few, many or a class for expanded clones.

>TRBJ2-2|NA|many|TRBV12-3/TRBV12-4
CASSLREMNTGELFF
TGTGCCAGCAGTCTAAGGGAGATGAACACCGGGGAGCTGTTTTTT
>TRBJ2-1|NA|NA|TRBV2
CASRVRYEQFF
TGTGCCAGCAGAGTTAGGTATGAGCAGTTCTTC
>TRBJ1-6|NA|once|TRBV12-3/TRBV12-4
CASGLQGNNSPLHF
TGTGCCAGCGGCCTACAGGGAAATAATTCACCCCTCCACTTT
>TRBJ2-7|NA|many|TRBV5-1
CASSLGHTDYEQYF
TGCGCCAGCAGCTTGGGGCATACTGACTACGAGCAGTACTTC
>TRBJ2-5|NA|many|TRBV7-9
CASSLDRIQETQYF
TGTGCCAGCAGCCTCGACAGGATCCAAGAGACCCAGTACTTC
>TRBJ2-7|NA|few|TRBV3-1
CASSQGGPGGGEQYF
TGTGCCAGCAGCCAAGGCGGGCCAGGGGGAGGTGAGCAGTACTTC
>TRBJ2-7|NA|many|TRBV20-1
CSAQSPPVAYF
TGCAGTGCCCAATCCCCACCAGTTGCGTACTTC
>TRBJ2-3|NA|NA|TRBV5-1
CASSLGTGFDTQYF
TGCGCCAGCAGCTTGGGGACCGGGTTCGATACGCAGTATTTT
>TRBJ1-1|TRBD1|once|TRBV9
CASSWGQENTEAFF
TGTGCCAGCAGCTGGGGACAGGAGAACACTGAAGCTTTCTTT
>TRBJ1-5|NA|many|TRBV7-8
CASSLANRADQPQHF
TGTGCCAGCAGCTTAGCGAATCGGGCCGATCAGCCCCAGCATTTT
>TRBJ2-3|NA|NA|TRBV29-1
CSVQGLILQEDTQYF
TGCAGCGTTCAAGGACTCATTCTTCAGGAGGATACGCAGTATTTT
>TRBJ2-3|TRBD2|NA|TRBV29-1
CSAPGLAGGDTQYF
TGCAGCGCCCCGGGACTAGCGGGTGGAGATACGCAGTATTTT
>TRBJ1-1|TRBD1|few|TRBV6-1
CASRQGAARGGTEAFF
TGTGCCAGCAGACAGGGGGCTGCCCGCGGCGGCACTGAAGCTTTCTTT
>TRBJ2-1|NA|many|TRBV24-1
CATAHGTANYNEQFF
TGTGCCACCGCTCACGGGACGGCCAACTACAATGAGCAGTTCTTC
>TRBJ1-1|NA|few|TRBV7-3
CASSLERGREAFF
TGTGCCAGCAGTTTGGAACGGGGACGAGAAGCTTTCTTT
>TRBJ1-6|TRBD1|NA|TRBV12-3/TRBV12-4
CASSLGTENSPLHF
TGTGCCAGCAGCTTGGGGACAGAGAATTCACCCCTCCACTTT
>TRBJ2-2|TRBD2|many|TRBV10-2
CARAPRGAGVGTGELFF
TGCGCCAGAGCCCCCCGGGGCGCGGGAGTAGGTACCGGGGAGCTGTTTTTT
>TRBJ2-4|NA|NA|TRBV7-2
CASSLLTGLAKNIQYF
TGTGCCAGCAGCTTGCTGACAGGTTTAGCCAAAAACATTCAGTACTTC
>TRBJ1-3|NA|many|TRBV9
CASTESLSGNTIYF
TGTGCCAGCACCGAATCGCTTTCTGGAAACACCATATATTTT
>TRBJ1-1|TRBD1|many|TRBV6-2/TRBV6-3
CASRLTGVTEAFF
TGTGCCAGCAGACTGACAGGGGTGACTGAAGCTTTCTTT
>TRBJ1-1|NA|NA|TRBV27
CASRGTTEAFF
TGTGCCAGCAGGGGTACTACTGAAGCTTTCTTT
>TRBJ2-5|TRBD1|many|TRBV28
CASSLPGQKETQYF
TGTGCCAGCAGTCTCCCGGGACAGAAAGAGACCCAGTACTTC
>TRBJ1-4|NA|few|TRBV18
CASSPTTVLGNEKLFF
TGTGCCAGCTCACCCACAACGGTTCTTGGTAATGAAAAACTGTTTTTT
>TRBJ2-3|NA|NA|TRBV29-1
CSVSGFPITDTQYF
TGCAGCGTTAGCGGATTCCCGATCACAGATACGCAGTATTTT
>TRBJ1-5|TRBD1|many|TRBV5-4
CASSPDRGLGQPQHF
TGTGCCAGCAGCCCGGACAGGGGCCTCGGTCAGCCCCAGCATTTT
>TRBJ2-2|TRBD1|few|TRBV18
CASSQDRAYTGELFF
TGTGCCAGCTCCCAAGACAGGGCGTACACCGGGGAGCTGTTTTTT
>TRBJ2-2|NA|few|TRBV27
CASSRKGGWNTGELFF
TGTGCCAGCAGTCGGAAGGGAGGTTGGAACACCGGGGAGCTGTTTTTT
>TRBJ2-1|NA|many|TRBV28
CASSSLWAGSYNEQFF
TGTGCCAGCAGTTCCCTTTGGGCAGGCTCCTACAATGAGCAGTTCTTC
>TRBJ1-1|NA|few|TRBV5-4
CASSLNPGTDEAFF
TGTGCCAGCAGCTTGAATCCAGGGACGGATGAAGCTTTCTTT
>TRBJ2-2|NA|NA|TRBV12-3/TRBV12-4
CASSLALYRNTGELFF
TGTGCCAGCAGTTTAGCGCTCTACAGGAACACCGGGGAGCTGTTTTTT
>TRBJ2-7|TRBD1|few|TRBV28
CASSPPGTGKQYF
TGTGCCAGCAGCCCCCCCGGGACAGGGAAGCAGTACTTC
>TRBJ2-1|NA|few|TRBV20-1
CSAPKLYNEQFF
TGCAGTGCTCCGAAACTATACAATGAGCAGTTCTTC
>TRBJ1-1|TRBD1|many|TRBV10-2
CASTGQANTEAFF
TGCGCCAGTACGGGACAGGCGAACACTGAAGCTTTCTTT
>TRBJ2-2|NA|NA|TRBV7-8
CASAGGGTGVGELFF
TGTGCCAGCGCCGGCGGGGGGACAGGAGTCGGGGAGCTGTTTTTT
>TRBJ2-2|TRBD2|few|TRBV19
CASSILGAGETGELFF
TGTGCCAGTAGTATCTTGGGAGCGGGAGAAACCGGGGAGCTGTTTTTT
>TRBJ2-1|TRBD2|NA|TRBV4-2
CASSPSKRESYEQFF
TGTGCCAGCAGCCCCAGCAAGCGGGAGTCCTATGAGCAGTTCTTC
>TRBJ1-5|TRBD1|NA|TRBV10-2
CASSESGAGGYNQPQHF
TGCGCCAGCAGTGAGTCGGGTGCAGGGGGATACAATCAGCCCCAGCATTTT
>TRBJ1-1|NA|NA|TRBV5-1
CASSLFGQGGEAFF
TGCGCCAGCAGCTTGTTTGGCCAGGGAGGTGAAGCTTTCTTT
>TRBJ1-6|TRBD1|many|TRBV28
CASSQVRQGYSPLHF
TGTGCCAGCAGCCAAGTGAGACAGGGTTACTCACCCCTCCACTTT
>TRBJ2-1|TRBD2|few|TRBV28
CASSLLLAGATYNEQFF
TGTGCCAGCAGTTTATTACTAGCGGGAGCGACCTACAATGAGCAGTTCTTC
>TRBJ1-3|NA|few|TRBV4-3
CASSQGDPGGISGNTIYF
TGCGCCAGCAGCCAAGGAGATCCCGGTGGTATTTCAGGAAACACCATATATTTT
>TRBJ2-1|TRBD2|NA|TRBV19
CASSIRGRVSSYNEQFF
TGTGCCAGTAGTATCCGCGGGAGGGTGAGCTCCTACAATGAGCAGTTCTTC
>TRBJ1-1|NA|NA|TRBV29-1
CSVEGPLRDTEAFF
TGCAGCGTTGAAGGGCCCCTGAGGGACACTGAAGCTTTCTTT
>TRBJ1-4|TRBD1|NA|TRBV12-3/TRBV12-4
CASSSRQGRANEKLFF
TGTGCCAGCAGTTCGAGACAGGGAAGGGCTAATGAAAAACTGTTTTTT
>TRBJ2-7|NA|many|TRBV10-3
CAIRADWNSLYYEQYF
TGTGCCATCAGAGCCGACTGGAACAGTCTGTACTACGAGCAGTACTTC
>TRBJ2-1|TRBD1|few|TRBV7-2
CASSLDRENEQFF
TGTGCCAGCAGTTTAGACAGGGAGAATGAGCAGTTCTTC
>TRBJ2-1|TRBD2|few|TRBV9
CASSALAEPYNEQFF
TGTGCCAGCAGCGCCCTAGCGGAGCCCTACAATGAGCAGTTCTTC
>TRBJ2-3|NA|many|TRBV27
CASGGTDTQYF
TGTGCCAGCGGGGGCACAGATACGCAGTATTTT
>TRBJ1-4|NA|many|TRBV5-1
CASSRSPQGTNEKLFF
TGCGCCAGCAGCCGATCCCCACAGGGAACTAATGAAAAACTGTTTTTT
>TRBJ2-1|NA|few|TRBV10-3
CAISESLGSSYNEQFF
TGTGCCATCAGTGAGTCTCTAGGGAGCTCCTACAATGAGCAGTTCTTC
>TRBJ2-7|NA|NA|TRBV6-6
CASSSIVSYEQYF
TGTGCCAGCAGTTCCATAGTGAGCTACGAGCAGTACTTC
>TRBJ2-1|TRBD2|many|TRBV4-2
CASSPGQSGGADEQFF
TGTGCCAGCAGCCCCGGACAAAGCGGGGGGGCTGATGAGCAGTTCTTC
>TRBJ1-1|TRBD1|NA|TRBV29-1
CSVRQGAPSTEAFF
TGCAGCGTCAGACAGGGGGCGCCCAGCACTGAAGCTTTCTTT